Listed below are T cell receptor beta chains from one sample, sequenced in a study of T cells in Graves' hyperthyroidism and ophthalmopathy. TCRdb independently ran MiXCR on the multiplex PCR reads; one entry per CDR3 protein. This table has around 700,000 distinct CDR3 sequences, around 20% appearing once. Sequencing input: blood. The source of these receptors is a woman between 50 and 59 years old with Graves' hyperthyroidism that later progressed to Graves' ophthalmopathy. Each CDR3 is given with its conserved first and last residue. D genes are given only for firm matches. Clone size is stated in some rows and not others, as once, few, many or a class when expanded.

clone size	V gene	J gene	D gene	CDR3 protein	CDR3 DNA
-	TRBV27	TRBJ2-2	TRBD2	CASTTWGLAGGTNTGELFF	TGTGCCAGCACCACCTGGGGGCTGGCGGGGGGGACGAACACCGGGGAGCTGTTTTTT
few	TRBV24-1	TRBJ2-3	-	CATSEGEITDTQYF	TGTGCCACCAGTGAGGGGGAAATCACAGATACGCAGTATTTT
-	TRBV20-1	TRBJ1-1	-	CSARSLTAQNTEAFF	TGCAGTGCTAGAAGTCTTACGGCACAGAACACTGAAGCTTTCTTT
-	TRBV19	TRBJ2-2	-	CANSIDRSLTNTGELFF	TGTGCCAATAGTATAGATCGGAGTCTCACGAACACCGGGGAGCTGTTTTTT
many	TRBV27	TRBJ2-1	-	CASSSSLGPSGLEQFF	TGTGCCAGCAGTTCCTCCCTTGGGCCCTCCGGGTTGGAGCAGTTCTTC
-	TRBV2	TRBJ1-5	TRBD1	CASRGGQGSNPPQHF	TGTGCCAGCAGGGGGGGACAGGGTAGCAATCCGCCCCAGCATTTT
few	TRBV13	TRBJ2-1	-	CASSLIGGVNSNEQFF	TGTGCCAGCAGCCTCATAGGGGGAGTGAATTCCAATGAGCAGTTCTTC
-	TRBV6-2/TRBV6-3	TRBJ1-1	-	CASSQGAQAFF	TGTGCCAGCAGTCAGGGCGCGCAAGCTTTCTTT
many	TRBV20-1	TRBJ2-5	TRBD2	CSSLAGGYQETQYF	TGCAGTTCGCTAGCGGGGGGGTACCAAGAGACCCAGTACTTC
few	TRBV6-9	TRBJ2-3	-	CASSYWVRTSTDTQYF	TGTGCCAGCAGTTACTGGGTTAGAACTAGCACAGATACGCAGTATTTT
few	TRBV20-1	TRBJ1-2	TRBD1	CSAWTGRYGYTF	TGCAGTGCCTGGACAGGGCGGTATGGCTACACCTTC
few	TRBV19	TRBJ2-1	-	CASSLTQGSPTYNEQFF	TGTGCCAGTAGTCTCACCCAGGGGTCCCCGACCTACAATGAGCAGTTCTTC
few	TRBV20-1	TRBJ1-5	TRBD1	CSAGPGQGIGPQHF	TGCAGTGCTGGTCCGGGACAGGGGATTGGGCCCCAGCATTTT
-	TRBV2	TRBJ2-5	TRBD2	CAIVTPPERGPQETQYF	TGTGCCATCGTGACCCCTCCGGAGCGGGGGCCCCAAGAGACCCAGTACTTC
few	TRBV5-1	TRBJ2-5	-	CASSSLGGGAQETQYF	TGCGCCAGCAGCTCGCTTGGGGGGGGGGCCCAAGAGACCCAGTACTTC
-	TRBV20-1	TRBJ2-7	TRBD2	CSASLPPGLAGESYEQYF	TGCAGTGCTAGCCTCCCGCCGGGACTAGCGGGGGAATCCTACGAGCAGTACTTC
-	TRBV12-3/TRBV12-4	TRBJ2-1	-	CASRGLHSSYNEQFF	TGTGCCAGCAGGGGGCTTCATTCCTCCTACAATGAGCAGTTCTTC
many	TRBV6-6	TRBJ2-5	-	CASSYRLRGRQETQYF	TGTGCCAGCAGTTACCGACTTCGGGGGCGCCAAGAGACCCAGTACTTC
many	TRBV18	TRBJ2-1	TRBD2	CASSPPSGGDYNEQFF	TGTGCCAGCTCACCACCGAGCGGGGGGGACTACAATGAGCAGTTCTTC
many	TRBV2	TRBJ1-4	TRBD1	CASRPGTGPEKLFF	TGTGCCAGCAGACCCGGGACAGGGCCGGAAAAACTGTTTTTT
-	TRBV19	TRBJ1-1	-	CATYSTGPEMNTEAFF	TGTGCCACCTACTCAACAGGGCCCGAAATGAACACTGAAGCTTTCTTT
-	TRBV20-1	TRBJ2-7	TRBD1	CSAKSPGQGPYEQYF	TGCAGTGCTAAATCGCCGGGACAGGGTCCCTACGAGCAGTACTTC
many	TRBV3-1	TRBJ1-5	-	CASSQESGQGNQPQHF	TGTGCCAGCAGCCAAGAGTCTGGGCAGGGCAATCAGCCCCAGCATTTT
-	TRBV15	TRBJ1-6	-	CATSRARGHNSPLHF	TGTGCCACCAGCAGAGCCAGGGGACATAATTCACCCCTCCACTTT
few	TRBV12-3/TRBV12-4	TRBJ1-4	-	CASSPPLDKNEKLFF	TGTGCCAGCAGTCCTCCCCTCGACAAGAATGAAAAACTGTTTTTT
-	TRBV6-1	TRBJ1-2	-	CATKRTDYGYTF	TGTGCCACGAAACGGACGGACTATGGCTACACCTTC
few	TRBV20-1	TRBJ2-7	-	CSGQGYEQYF	TGCAGTGGCCAGGGTTACGAGCAGTACTTC
many	TRBV20-1	TRBJ1-4	-	CSASSTRGKLFF	TGCAGTGCTAGTTCTACCAGAGGAAAACTGTTTTTT
-	TRBV5-4	TRBJ2-1	TRBD1	CASSLGQGAINEQSF	TGTGCCAGCAGCTTAGGTCAGGGGGCCATCAATGAGCAGTCCTTC
many	TRBV20-1	TRBJ2-7	TRBD1	CSATPGTGPYEQYF	TGCAGTGCTACTCCGGGGACAGGGCCCTACGAGCAGTACTTC
many	TRBV20-1	TRBJ1-5	TRBD1	CSASNRGVGQPQHF	TGCAGTGCTAGTAACAGGGGGGTTGGTCAGCCCCAGCATTTT
many	TRBV20-1	TRBJ1-1	-	CSAYGLLNTEAFF	TGCAGTGCTTACGGACTGCTCAACACTGAAGCTTTCTTT
-	TRBV18	TRBJ2-7	TRBD1	CASATGDGYEQYF	TGTGCCAGCGCAACAGGGGACGGTTACGAGCAGTACTTC
many	TRBV5-8	TRBJ1-1	-	CASSLQVMNTEAFF	TGTGCCAGCAGCTTGCAGGTGATGAACACTGAAGCTTTCTTT
many	TRBV3-1	TRBJ1-6	-	CASSQDAGTLSNSPLHF	TGTGCCAGCAGCCAAGACGCCGGGACCCTCTCGAATTCACCCCTCCACTTT
-	TRBV24-1	TRBJ1-2	-	CATSVYGYTF	TGTGCCACCAGTGTATATGGCTACACCTTC
few	TRBV14	TRBJ2-1	-	CASSQSGSGGAFF	TGTGCCAGCAGCCAGTCAGGGTCCGGGGGTGCGTTCTTC
-	TRBV5-1	TRBJ2-2	-	CASSSLTSRSGELFF	TGCGCCAGCAGCTCTTTGACTAGTCGGTCCGGGGAGCTGTTTTTT
many	TRBV2	TRBJ2-7	-	CASSAGVGGYEQYF	TGTGCCAGCAGTGCGGGGGTTGGGGGGTACGAGCAGTACTTC
many	TRBV12-3/TRBV12-4	TRBJ1-4	-	CASSFDTRGEKLFF	TGTGCCAGCAGTTTTGACACCCGAGGTGAAAAACTGTTTTTT
many	TRBV4-2	TRBJ1-4	-	CASSQEFRRGGEKLFF	TGTGCCAGCAGCCAAGAGTTCCGGAGGGGAGGTGAAAAACTGTTTTTT
many	TRBV20-1	TRBJ1-3	TRBD1	CSARLGQYSSGNTIYF	TGCAGTGCTAGACTGGGACAGTACAGCTCTGGAAACACCATATATTTT
few	TRBV4-1	TRBJ1-1	-	CASSFQTVNTEAFF	TGCGCCAGCAGCTTTCAGACGGTGAACACTGAAGCTTTCTTT